The clone carrying this TCR beta chain was seen a few times. This entry belongs to a study of response to subunit inactivated influenza vaccine. CDR1 and CDR2 (germline): SGHDN, FVKESK. V was shortened by 1 base and J by 0 bases, with 19 bases between the two germline ends. This CDR3 has 18 amino acids. TCRdb processed the RT-PCR reads anew with MiXCR; each CDR3 protein has one entry. The sample consists of more than 500,000 distinct CDR3 sequences, about 10% of them appearing once. These data were likewise used in another study, on T cells expressing NK-cell markers. In that study: Synthesis of TCR beta cDNA relied on 5'RACE template switching carrying UMIs.

The source was PBMCs from blood, collected on the day of vaccination. The chain couples TRBV14 to TRBJ2-7, with D possibly being TRBD2 (6 bases). The sequence was obtained from a middle-aged man who received an inactivated influenza vaccine. The CDR3 nucleotides read TGTGCCAGCAGCCAAGTGGTCGGGTTCGGAGGGAGCTCCTACGAGCAGTACTTC. Its protein is CASSQVVGFGGSSYEQYF.